This record covers a single T cell receptor (beta chain). Its matching antigen is unknown. CDR1 and CDR2 (germline): MNHEY, SVGAGI. V was shortened by 10 bases and J by 6 bases, with 15 bases between the two germline ends. CDR3 length: 12 amino acids. Using immunoSEQ multiplex PCR, the repertoire was profiled, and TCRdb retains in-frame clones only, with some absent. This sample has under 100,000 clones, with approximately 90% found just once. These data are taken from a study of graft-versus-host responses after intestinal transplantation. Turning to the study itself: Recipients obtained multivisceral, liver-intestinal, or isolated intestinal transplants. Study observations and caveats: Investigators detected GvH clones in recipient marrow, with some emerging earlier in ileum or blood.

This TCR came from a human patient who received an intestinal transplant, so some T cells may come from the graft donor. The rearrangement links TRBV6-5 to TRBJ1-1; maybe TRBD1 (6 bases). The source material was PBMCs, sampled around 68 weeks after intestinal transplant. CDR3 loop: CAISRGGAEAFF. DNA for the CDR3: TGTGCCATCTCGAGGGGGGGGGCTGAAGCTTTCTTT.